Listed here is a single TCR beta chain. As yet, its antigen is unknown. This sample is part of a study of T cell responses to AZD1222 COVID-19 vaccine. Findings and limits, study-wide: Reportedly, close to half of spike-specific TCRs are directed against unmutated variant regions.

Profiled with immunoSEQ multiplex PCR; TCRdb holds only in-frame clones, not every one. The table has about 130,000 clones, about 92% seen once; the top ten hold less than 4.5%. Per the germline V gene, CDR1 is LNHDA and CDR2 is SQIVND (reference sequence). The CDR3 is 14 residues long. The V and J ends lost 8 bases and 2 bases respectively, with 14 bases between them. This chain links TRBV19 with TRBJ2-3, with D tentatively TRBD1 or TRBD2 (5 bases each). The clonotype was recovered from an adult in good health. The starting material was peripheral blood, obtained on day 0 of MenACWY control vaccination. As DNA, the CDR3 is TGTGCCAGTCAAGCCGGGACCTTCACAGATACGCAGTATTTT. Its translation is CASQAGTFTDTQYF. Using reference TRBV19 and TRBJ2-3 for the parts outside the CDR3, the full variable domain is DGGITQSPKYLFRKEGQNVTLSCEQNLNHDAMYWYRQDPGQGLRLIYYSQIVNDFQKGDIAEGYSVSREKKESFPLTVTSAQKNPTAFYLCASQAGTFTDTQYFGPGTRLTVL.